This T cell receptor (beta chain) originates from a study of blood T cell repertoires in COVID-19. This clone appeared a single time. Generated by immunoSEQ multiplex PCR, the TCRdb table keeps only in-frame clones and is missing some. The sample holds 200,000 to 300,000 clones, about nine tenths seen once. The specimen was peripheral blood. The clonotype comes from a woman aged 40 to 55 with acute or convalescent COVID-19.

The CDR3 DNA reads TGTGCCAGCAGCGTGGGCCCTTCCCCTACCTACGAGCAGTACGTC. Residues: CASSVGPSPTYEQYV. The chain combines TRBV9 with TRBJ2-7, with unresolved D. V lost 2 bases and J lost 2, with 14 bases in between. The CDR3 spans 15 residues. CDR1 is SGDLS, CDR2 YYNGEE, per germline.